One and the same sample provided the 27 T cell receptor beta chains below, sequenced in a study of CD4 T cells in relation to SARS-CoV-2 and coronaviruses. These receptors' targets are unknown. TCRdb's copy holds only in-frame clones and misses some; the assay was immunoSEQ multiplex PCR. The sample lists around 24,000 clones, about 75% occurring once. CD4+ T cells from unexposed donors were obtained before the COVID-19 pandemic (2011-2018). After roughly 9 days of culture, CD4+ T cells were isolated. Sequenced: CD4+ T cells from PBMCs, cultured in vitro. The receptor set was obtained from a human donor in good health.

Written as DNA, the CDR3 is TGTGCCAGCAGCCAAGATGCCAGCGGGCCCTACGAGCAGTACTTC. Protein product: CASSQDASGPYEQYF. V is TRBV3-1 (or the pseudogene TRBV3-2) and J is TRBJ2-7; D perhaps matches TRBD2 (6 bases). Trimming removed 0 bases from V and 2 bases from J, with 11 bases in between. The CDR3 spans 15 residues. Germline V gene lookup returns CDR1 LGHDT and CDR2 YNNKEL (reference sequence).

This chain connects TRBV23-1 to TRBJ1-2, with D possibly being TRBD1 (6 bases). TRBV23-1 carries the ORF label, with uncertain function. The CDR3 is 12 amino acids. V lost 8 bases to trimming and J lost 4 bases, with 11 bases between them. The CDR3 reads CASLRQAYGYTF. CDR3 sequence (DNA): TGCGCCAGCCTCAGACAGGCCTATGGCTACACCTTC.

The chain couples TRBV5-6 to TRBJ2-7; TRBD2 aligns across 8 bases. The CDR3 is 15 residues long. Germline CDR1 is SGHDT and CDR2 is YYEEEE. V lost 4 bases to trimming and J lost 3 bases; unmatched junction nucleotides: 9. CDR3 sequence (DNA): TGTGCCAGCAGCGATGCGGGAGGCCGGTACTACGAGCAGTACTTC. This encodes CASSDAGGRYYEQYF. Combining the CDR3 with reference TRBV5-6 and TRBJ2-7 gives the whole variable domain DAGVTQSPTHLIKTRGQQVTLRCSPKSGHDTVSWYQQALGQGPQFIFQYYEEEERQRGNFPDRFSGHQFPNYSSELNVNALLLGDSALYLCASSDAGGRYYEQYFGPGTRLTVT.

The V call is TRBV25-1, the J call TRBJ1-3; no reliable D call. The V gene lost 4 bases and the J gene lost 0 bases, with 7 bases spanning the gap. The germline V gene encodes CDR1 MGHDK and CDR2 SYGVNS. This CDR3 has 14 amino acids. DNA of the CDR3: TGTGCCAGCAGTGGCAGAAGCTCTGGAAACACCATATATTTT. This sequence encodes CASSGRSSGNTIYF.

CDR3 coding DNA: TGTGCCTTCCAGAGGGGAGGAGCGATGAACACTGAAGCTTTCTTT. Protein sequence: CAFQRGGAMNTEAFF. The chain links TRBV30 to TRBJ1-1; tentative D call: TRBD1 (5 bases). There are 15 residues in the CDR3. V shed 7 bases and J shed 0 bases, with 18 bases lying between them. Germline-derived CDR1 and CDR2 are GTSNPN and SVGIG (reference sequence).

The gene calls are TRBV9 and TRBJ2-1; no clear D. The CDR3 loop spans 11 amino acids. V lost 3 bases, J lost 10 bases, and 8 bases lay in between. The germline gives CDR1 SGDLS, CDR2 YYNGEE. The CDR3 here is CASSDSQEQFF. DNA of the CDR3: TGTGCCAGCAGCGATAGCCAGGAGCAGTTCTTC.

Written as DNA, the CDR3 is TGTGCCAGCAGCCCGGGACTGTGGGGTGGGGAGACCCAGTACTTC. Translating it yields CASSPGLWGGETQYF. The V call is TRBV7-7, the J call TRBJ2-5; D perhaps matches TRBD2 (6 bases). This CDR3 is built from 15 residues. The V gene's germline CDR1 is SSHAT and CDR2 FNYEAQ (reference sequence). Trimming took 5 bases from V and 5 from J, leaving 18 bases between them.

The chain employs TRBV19 and TRBJ2-1, with 9 nucleotides matching TRBD1. Germline V gene data show CDR1 as LNHDA and CDR2 as SQIVND (reference sequence). The J segment lost 3 bases and the V segment lost 0 bases, leaving 15 bases of the junction unmatched. The CDR3 contains 20 residues. CDR3 nucleotide sequence: TGTGCCAGTAGTATAGAGGCCCCTAAACTCGGACAGGGGCTCTACAATGAGCAGTTCTTC. Its protein is CASSIEAPKLGQGLYNEQFF. The full variable domain, completed using reference TRBV19 and TRBJ2-1, is DGGITQSPKYLFRKEGQNVTLSCEQNLNHDAMYWYRQDPGQGLRLIYYSQIVNDFQKGDIAEGYSVSREKKESFPLTVTSAQKNPTAFYLCASSIEAPKLGQGLYNEQFFGPGTRLTVL.

The chain combines TRBV7-3 with TRBJ2-6; 7 bases align to TRBD1. V lost 3 bases, J lost 0 bases, and 5 bases stayed unmatched. Germline V gene data show CDR1 as SGHTA and CDR2 as FQGTGA. This CDR3 region has 17 residues. The CDR3 sequence: CASSLGTDGSGANVLTF. CDR3 sequence (DNA): TGTGCCAGCAGCTTGGGGACAGACGGCTCTGGGGCCAACGTCCTGACTTTC.

The gene calls are TRBV30 and TRBJ2-1; D unresolved. The CDR3 runs to 13 residues. Per germline, CDR1 GTSNPN and CDR2 SVGIG (reference sequence). The V gene lost 3 bases and the J gene lost 8 bases, with 14 bases spanning the gap. CDR3 coding DNA: TGTGCCTGGAGGAGGCCCACTTTGGATGAGCAGTTCTTC. Amino acids: CAWRRPTLDEQFF. The full variable domain, with the rest looked up from reference TRBV30 and TRBJ2-1, is SQTIHQWPATLVQPVGSPLSLECTVEGTSNPNLYWYRQAAGRGLQLLFYSVGIGQISSEVPQNLSASRPQDRQFILSSKKLLLSDSGFYLCAWRRPTLDEQFFGPGTRLTVL.

The rearrangement joins TRBV9 to TRBJ2-2, with 8 bases fitting TRBD1. With V trimmed by 1 base and J by 4 bases, 3 bases remained unmatched. The CDR3 has 15 amino acids. Per the germline V gene, CDR1 is SGDLS and CDR2 is YYNGEE. The CDR3 sequence is CASSVQGASTGELFF. CDR3 sequence (DNA): TGTGCCAGCAGCGTACAGGGGGCGAGCACCGGGGAGCTGTTTTTT. Drawing the rest from reference TRBV9 and TRBJ2-2, the complete variable domain is DSGVTQTPKHLITATGQRVTLRCSPRSGDLSVYWYQQSLDQGLQFLIQYYNGEERAKGNILERFSAQQFPDLHSELNLSSLELGDSALYFCASSVQGASTGELFFGEGSRLTVL.

This clone occurred a few times. The V gene is TRBV5-1, the J gene TRBJ2-6, with D unclear. Germline CDR1 is SGHRS and CDR2 is YFSETQ. V gave up 1 base and J gave up 5 bases, with 7 bases separating them. The CDR3 runs to 14 residues. CDR3 amino acids: CASSLSSRANVLTF. The CDR3 DNA sequence: TGCGCCAGCAGCTTGTCTTCGCGGGCCAACGTCCTGACTTTC.

This clone was recorded only once. The CDR3 coding sequence is TGTGCCAGCAGCTTTAGAGCTAGCACAGATACGCAGTATTTT. This encodes CASSFRASTDTQYF. The chain recombines TRBV11-1 with TRBJ2-3; D remains ambiguous. The CDR3 is made up of 14 amino acids. CDR1 and CDR2 from the germline V gene are SGHAT and FQDESV (reference sequence). V lost 3 bases and J 0 bases, leaving 7 bases between the germline ends. Full variable domain (rest looked up from reference TRBV11-1 and TRBJ2-3): EAEVAQSPRYKITEKSQAVAFWCDPISGHATLYWYRQILGQGPELLVQFQDESVVDDSQLPKDRFSAERLKGVDSTLKIQPAELGDSAMYLCASSFRASTDTQYFGPGTRLTVL.

This sequence joins TRBV25-1 and TRBJ2-2, with unresolved D. This CDR3 has 17 amino acids. Per the germline V gene, CDR1 is MGHDK and CDR2 is SYGVNS. The V end lost 1 base, the J end lost 1 base, and 13 bases lay between the germline ends. The chain's CDR3 is CASSEWPHPLNTGELFF. The DNA for the CDR3 is TGTGCCAGCAGTGAATGGCCCCATCCACTGAACACCGGGGAGCTGTTTTTT.

The chain combines TRBV5-1 with TRBJ2-7, with D unresolved. This CDR3 is 15 amino acids long. CDR1 SGHRS and CDR2 YFSETQ come from the germline V gene. Trimming pared 0 bases from V and 4 bases from J, leaving 14 bases between. CDR3 sequence (DNA): TGCGCCAGCAGCTTGGGTGCCCCTTCGCAATACGAGCAGTACTTC. It yields the protein CASSLGAPSQYEQYF.

This clone is deemed medium-sized. The V and J genes are TRBV3-1 (or the pseudogene TRBV3-2) and TRBJ1-2; D not certain. V gave up 1 base and J gave up 6 bases, with 12 bases separating them. Germline CDR1 is LGHDT and CDR2 is YNNKEL (reference sequence). This CDR3 contains 14 residues. CDR3 sequence reads: CASSQGGGLHGYTF. The CDR3 nucleotides are TGTGCCAGCAGCCAAGGTGGCGGACTCCATGGCTACACCTTC.

CDR3 sequence reads: CASTYIHRGRTGELFF. In DNA form, the CDR3 reads TGTGCCAGCACCTACATTCACAGGGGTCGGACCGGGGAGCTGTTTTTT. The chain joins TRBV6-6 to TRBJ2-2; 7 bases agree with TRBD1. Germline trimming cut 7 bases from V and 5 bases from J; bases unmatched to any gene: 13. The CDR3 extends over 16 amino acids. Germline CDR1 MNHNY, CDR2 SVGAGI (reference sequence).

V and J are TRBV30 and TRBJ1-5; D is undetermined. Germline-derived CDR1 and CDR2 are GTSNPN and SVGIG (reference sequence). The CDR3 totals 12 residues. V was clipped by 8 bases and J by 2 bases, with 10 bases between them. The CDR3 reads CAGQAGNQPQHF. For the CDR3, the DNA is TGTGCCGGCCAGGCAGGCAATCAGCCCCAGCATTTT.

The chain joins TRBV3-1 (or the pseudogene TRBV3-2) to TRBJ2-3, with D tentatively TRBD2 (7 bases). Germline assignment: CDR1 LGHDT and CDR2 YNNKEL (reference sequence). This CDR3 has 14 amino acids. V gave up 2 bases and J gave up 4 bases, with 10 bases separating them. The CDR3 bases are TGTGCCAGCAGCCAAAGGGGGAGGGCAGATACGCAGTATTTT. Protein: CASSQRGRADTQYF.

The chain recombines TRBV2 with TRBJ2-7, with D tentatively TRBD2 (5 bases). There are 13 residues in the CDR3. Trimming took 4 bases from V and 9 from J, leaving 16 bases between them. Germline values: CDR1 SNHLY, CDR2 FYNNEI. This CDR3 is CASSADLRAGQYF. The DNA of the CDR3 is TGTGCCAGCAGTGCGGACTTACGAGCTGGGCAGTACTTC.

This clone occurred a few times. The chain carries TRBV7-3 and TRBJ2-1, with a possible D match to TRBD1 (6 bases). This CDR3 is built from 14 residues. Germline CDR1 is SGHTA and CDR2 is FQGTGA. Trimming shortened V by 4 bases and J by 4 bases, and 11 bases separated the two germline ends. CDR3 sequence (DNA): TGTGCCAGCAGCTCGCAGGACAGATACAATGAGCAGTTCTTC. Translated, it gives CASSSQDRYNEQFF.

This clone turned up a few times. The V and J genes are TRBV14 and TRBJ2-2, with D maybe TRBD1 (5 bases). The length of the CDR3 is 16 residues. The V and J ends lost 0 bases and 5 bases respectively, with 13 bases between them. Germline V gene sequence: CDR1 SGHDN, CDR2 FVKESK. The CDR3 is CASSQDLGAGTGELFF. The CDR3 DNA is TGTGCCAGCAGCCAAGATCTCGGCGCAGGGACCGGGGAGCTGTTTTTT.

This clone was observed a single time. This chain links TRBV27 with TRBJ2-3; no clear D. Trimming stripped 3 bases from V and 5 bases from J, with 18 bases between. The CDR3 covers 16 residues. Germline V gene lookup returns CDR1 MNHEY and CDR2 SMNVEV (reference sequence). CDR3 amino acids: CASSFLLGTLRDTQYF. CDR3 nucleotides: TGTGCCAGCAGTTTCCTTTTGGGTACACTTCGAGATACGCAGTATTTT.

V gene TRBV12-3 or TRBV12-4 combines with J gene TRBJ2-5; maybe TRBD2 (5 bases). CDR3 size: 13 residues. V lost 1 base and J lost 5, with 8 bases in between. CDR3 sequence (DNA): TGTGCCAGCAGTTTAGGACTATGGGAGACCCAGTACTTC. Amino acids: CASSLGLWETQYF.

V gene TRBV25-1 combines with J gene TRBJ2-2, with 15 positions matching TRBD2. Germline V CDR1 and CDR2: MGHDK, SYGVNS. V was pared by 4 bases and J by 3 bases, with 6 bases of the junction left unmatched. The CDR3 extends over 18 amino acids. The CDR3 reads CASSVWTSGRVDTGELFF. CDR3 bases: TGTGCCAGCAGTGTTTGGACTAGCGGGAGGGTGGACACCGGGGAGCTGTTTTTT.

V and J are TRBV2 and TRBJ1-4; the D is unclear. CDR1 and CDR2 from the germline V gene are SNHLY and FYNNEI. Trimming shortened V by 6 bases and J by 0 bases, and 8 bases separated the two germline ends. CDR3 length: 14 amino acids. The CDR3 is CASRPLATNEKLFF. DNA for the CDR3: TGTGCCAGCAGGCCACTGGCAACTAATGAAAAACTGTTTTTT.

This chain uses TRBV12-3 or TRBV12-4 with TRBJ2-1, with D maybe TRBD2 (5 bases). V was cut by 4 bases and J by 8 bases, with 9 bases left in between. This CDR3 comprises 12 residues. The DNA of the CDR3 is TGTGCCAGCAGTTCCCTCGGGGATGAGCAGTTCTTC. Protein sequence: CASSSLGDEQFF.